Below, one T cell receptor (beta chain) is given with its context. Its antigen is unidentified. This record comes from a study of shared clonotypes between healthy human individuals. Across the study: Plates per donor: three CD4 naive, three CD4 memory, two CD8 naive, one CD8 memory.

Using around 200 ng DNA, about 29,000 T cell genomes, the sorted-subset replicate PCRs were run. Clones were sequenced by immunoSEQ multiplex PCR, and TCRdb holds only the in-frame ones, with some missing. Of roughly 500,000 clones in the sample, 90% to 97% were seen once. Study conclusions and caveats: A few donors held about 5% of naive CD4 clonotypes in common.

Each sample came from a Caucasian adult donor living in Nashville, Tennessee. The source of this sequence is a woman aged 30 to 39 in good health. Sequenced material: naive CD4+ T cells sorted from blood. The subset is: CD45RA+ positively selected.

The CDR3: CASSLGLVFEQYF. CDR3 DNA sequence: TGTGCCAGCTCCCTTGGGCTAGTCTTCGAGCAGTACTTC. The chain uses TRBV28 and TRBJ2-5; D ambiguous. The J call may be in error: the DNA end matches TRBJ2-7 better. The CDR3 spans 13 residues. Germline loops: CDR1 MDHEN, CDR2 SYDVKM.